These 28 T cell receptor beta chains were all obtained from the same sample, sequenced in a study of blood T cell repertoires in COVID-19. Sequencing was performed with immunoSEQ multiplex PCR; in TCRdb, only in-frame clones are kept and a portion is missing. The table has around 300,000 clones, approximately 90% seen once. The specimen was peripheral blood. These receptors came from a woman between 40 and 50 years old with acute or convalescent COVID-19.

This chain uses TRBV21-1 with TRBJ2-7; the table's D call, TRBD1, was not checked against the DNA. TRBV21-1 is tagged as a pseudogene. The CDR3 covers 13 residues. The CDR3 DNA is TGTGCCAGCAGCAAAGGTCCCAGGTGCGAGCAGTACGTC. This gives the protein CASSKGPRCEQYV.

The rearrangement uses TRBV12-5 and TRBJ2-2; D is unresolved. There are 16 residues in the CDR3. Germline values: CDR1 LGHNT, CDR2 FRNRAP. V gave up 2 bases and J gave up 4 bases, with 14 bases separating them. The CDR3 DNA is TGTGCTAGTGGTTTGTCTTCGACAAGACGCACCGGGGAGCTGTTTTTT. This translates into CASGLSSTRRTGELFF.

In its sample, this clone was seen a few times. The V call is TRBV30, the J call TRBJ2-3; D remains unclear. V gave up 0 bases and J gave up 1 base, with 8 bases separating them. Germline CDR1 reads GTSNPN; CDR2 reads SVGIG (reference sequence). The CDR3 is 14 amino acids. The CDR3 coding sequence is TGTGCCTGGAGTGTCACCTCGGGCACAGATACGCAGTATTTT. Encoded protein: CAWSVTSGTDTQYF. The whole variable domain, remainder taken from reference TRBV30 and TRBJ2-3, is SQTIHQWPATLVQPVGSPLSLECTVEGTSNPNLYWYRQAAGRGLQLLFYSVGIGQISSEVPQNLSASRPQDRQFILSSKKLLLSDSGFYLCAWSVTSGTDTQYFGPGTRLTVL.

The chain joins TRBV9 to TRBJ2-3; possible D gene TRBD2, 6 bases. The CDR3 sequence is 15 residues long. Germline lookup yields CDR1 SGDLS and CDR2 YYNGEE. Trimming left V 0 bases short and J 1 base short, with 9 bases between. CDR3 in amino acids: CASSVAASGTDTQYF. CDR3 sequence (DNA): TGTGCCAGCAGCGTAGCGGCTAGCGGCACAGATACGCAGTATTTT.

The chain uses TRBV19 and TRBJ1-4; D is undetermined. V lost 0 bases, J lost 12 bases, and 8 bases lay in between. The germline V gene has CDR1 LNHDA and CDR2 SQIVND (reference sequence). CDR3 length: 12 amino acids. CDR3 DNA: TGTGCCAGTAGTATAGATCTCCAGGAACTGTTTTTT. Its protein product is CASSIDLQELFF.

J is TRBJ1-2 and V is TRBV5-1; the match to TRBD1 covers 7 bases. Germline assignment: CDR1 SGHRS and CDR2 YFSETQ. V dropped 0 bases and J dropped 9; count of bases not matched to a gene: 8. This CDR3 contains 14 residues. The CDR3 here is CASSLVGQRESYTF. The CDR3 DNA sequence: TGCGCCAGCAGCTTGGTGGGACAGAGGGAGAGCTACACCTTC.

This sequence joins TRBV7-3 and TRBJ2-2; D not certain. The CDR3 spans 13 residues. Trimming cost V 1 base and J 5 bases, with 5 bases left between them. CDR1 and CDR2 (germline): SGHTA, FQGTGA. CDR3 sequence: CASSLRRTGELFF. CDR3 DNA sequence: TGTGCCAGCAGCTTAAGGAGAACCGGGGAGCTGTTTTTT.

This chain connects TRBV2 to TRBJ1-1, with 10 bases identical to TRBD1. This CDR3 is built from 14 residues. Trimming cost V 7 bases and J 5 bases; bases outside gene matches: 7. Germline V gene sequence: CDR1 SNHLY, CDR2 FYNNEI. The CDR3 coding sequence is TGTGCCAGCATTCGAGACAGGGGGCGGACTGAAGCTTTCTTT. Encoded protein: CASIRDRGRTEAFF. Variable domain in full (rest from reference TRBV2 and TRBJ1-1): EPEVTQTPSHQVTQMGQEVILRCVPISNHLYFYWYRQILGQKVEFLVSFYNNEISEKSEIFDDQFSVERPDGSNFTLKIRSTKLEDSAMYFCASIRDRGRTEAFFGQGTRLTVV.

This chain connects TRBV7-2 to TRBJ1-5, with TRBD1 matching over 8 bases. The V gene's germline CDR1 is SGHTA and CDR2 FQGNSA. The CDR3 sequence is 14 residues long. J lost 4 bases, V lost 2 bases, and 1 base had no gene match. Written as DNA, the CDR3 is TGTGCCAGCAGCTTAAACAGGGGGAATCAGCCCCAGCATTTT. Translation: CASSLNRGNQPQHF.

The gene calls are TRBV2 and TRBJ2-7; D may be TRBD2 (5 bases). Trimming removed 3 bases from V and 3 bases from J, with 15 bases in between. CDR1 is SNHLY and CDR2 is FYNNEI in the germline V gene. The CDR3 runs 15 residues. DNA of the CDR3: TGTGCCAGCAGTGATTCGGCTAGCACGGTCTACGAGCAGTACGTC. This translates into CASSDSASTVYEQYV.

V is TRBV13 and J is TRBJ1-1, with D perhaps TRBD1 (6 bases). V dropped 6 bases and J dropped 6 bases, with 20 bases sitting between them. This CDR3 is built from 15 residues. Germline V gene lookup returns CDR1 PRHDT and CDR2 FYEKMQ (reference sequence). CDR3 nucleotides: TGTGCCAGCAGTATAGGGGCGGGGGCTCGCCCTGAAGCTTTCTTT. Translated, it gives CASSIGAGARPEAFF.

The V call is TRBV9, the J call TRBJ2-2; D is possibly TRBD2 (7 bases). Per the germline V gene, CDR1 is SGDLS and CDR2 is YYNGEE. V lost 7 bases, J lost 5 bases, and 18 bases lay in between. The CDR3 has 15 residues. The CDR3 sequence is CASSGVGRGTGELFF. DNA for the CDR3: TGTGCCAGCTCTGGAGTAGGGAGGGGGACCGGGGAGCTGTTTTTT.

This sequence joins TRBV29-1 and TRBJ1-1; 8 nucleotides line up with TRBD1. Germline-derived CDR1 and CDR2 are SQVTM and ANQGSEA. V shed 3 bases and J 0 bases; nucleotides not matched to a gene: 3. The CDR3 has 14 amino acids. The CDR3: CSVETGVMNTEAFF. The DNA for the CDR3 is TGCAGCGTTGAGACAGGGGTTATGAACACTGAAGCTTTCTTT.

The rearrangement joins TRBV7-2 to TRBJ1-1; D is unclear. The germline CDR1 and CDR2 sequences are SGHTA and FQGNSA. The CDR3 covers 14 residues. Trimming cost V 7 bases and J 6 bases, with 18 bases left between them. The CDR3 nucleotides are TGTGCCAGCAACTCAGGAGGTTTGGGTCCTGAAGCTTTCTTT. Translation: CASNSGGLGPEAFF.

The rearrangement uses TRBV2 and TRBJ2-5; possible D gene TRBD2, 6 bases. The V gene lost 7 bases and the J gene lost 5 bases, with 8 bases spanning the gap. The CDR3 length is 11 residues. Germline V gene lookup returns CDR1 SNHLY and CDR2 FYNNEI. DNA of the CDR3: TGTGCCAGCACTAGCGTTGAGACCCAGTACTTC. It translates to CASTSVETQYF.

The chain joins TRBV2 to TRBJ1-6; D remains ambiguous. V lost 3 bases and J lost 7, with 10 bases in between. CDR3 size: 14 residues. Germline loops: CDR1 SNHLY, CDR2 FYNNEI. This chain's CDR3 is CASSERLLNSPLHF. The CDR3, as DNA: TGTGCCAGCAGTGAGAGGCTCCTGAATTCACCCCTCCACTTT.

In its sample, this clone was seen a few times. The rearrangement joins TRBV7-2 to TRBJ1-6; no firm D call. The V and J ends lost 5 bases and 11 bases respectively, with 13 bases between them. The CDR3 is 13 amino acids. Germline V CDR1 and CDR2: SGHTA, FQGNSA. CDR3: CASSPRPGTPLHF. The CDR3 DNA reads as TGTGCCAGCAGCCCCAGACCAGGTACACCCCTCCACTTT.

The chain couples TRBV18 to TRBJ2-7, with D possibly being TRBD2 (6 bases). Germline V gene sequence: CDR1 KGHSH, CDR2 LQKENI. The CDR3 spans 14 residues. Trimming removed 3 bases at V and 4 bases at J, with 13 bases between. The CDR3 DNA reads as TGTGCCAGCTCACCGGCGGGACTCGGGTACGAGCAGTACGTC. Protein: CASSPAGLGYEQYV.

CDR3 nucleotide sequence: TGCAGCGTTGAAGATGAAGGGGTGAACACTGAAGCTTTCTTT. Encoded protein: CSVEDEGVNTEAFF. V is TRBV29-1 and J is TRBJ1-1; D is perhaps TRBD1 (5 bases). The germline V gene has CDR1 SQVTM and CDR2 ANQGSEA. The CDR3 contains 14 residues. Trimming pared 0 bases from V and 0 bases from J, leaving 8 bases between.

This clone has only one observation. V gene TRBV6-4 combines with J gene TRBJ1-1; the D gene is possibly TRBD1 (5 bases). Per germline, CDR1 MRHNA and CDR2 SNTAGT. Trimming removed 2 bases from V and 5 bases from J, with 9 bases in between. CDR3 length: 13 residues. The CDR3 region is CASSDTRDTEAFF. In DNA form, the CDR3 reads TGTGCCAGCAGTGACACCAGGGATACTGAAGCTTTCTTT.

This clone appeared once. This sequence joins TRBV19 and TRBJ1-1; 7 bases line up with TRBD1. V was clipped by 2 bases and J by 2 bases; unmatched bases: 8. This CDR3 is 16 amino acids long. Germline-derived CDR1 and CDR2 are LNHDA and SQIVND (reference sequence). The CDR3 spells CASSIYLTGLNTEAFF. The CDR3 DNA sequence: TGTGCCAGTAGTATATACTTGACAGGGCTCAACACTGAAGCTTTCTTT.

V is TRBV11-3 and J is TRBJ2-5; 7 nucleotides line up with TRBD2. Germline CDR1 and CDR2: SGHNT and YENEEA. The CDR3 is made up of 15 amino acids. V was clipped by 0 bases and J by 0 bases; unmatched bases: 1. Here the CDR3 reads CASSLDGTNQETQYF. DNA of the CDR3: TGTGCCAGCAGCTTAGACGGGACTAACCAAGAGACCCAGTACTTC.

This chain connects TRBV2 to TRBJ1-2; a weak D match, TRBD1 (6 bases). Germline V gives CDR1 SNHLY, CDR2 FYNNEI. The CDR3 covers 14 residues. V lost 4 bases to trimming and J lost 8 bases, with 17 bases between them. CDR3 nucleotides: TGTGCCAGCAGTGTTCCCGGGACACTTTTAGGCTACACCTTC. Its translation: CASSVPGTLLGYTF.

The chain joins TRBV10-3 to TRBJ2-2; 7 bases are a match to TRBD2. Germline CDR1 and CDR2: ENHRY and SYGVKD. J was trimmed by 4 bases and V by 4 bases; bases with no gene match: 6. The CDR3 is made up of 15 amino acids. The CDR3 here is CAISAGTTFTGELFF. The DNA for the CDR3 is TGTGCCATCAGTGCCGGGACTACGTTCACCGGGGAGCTGTTTTTT.

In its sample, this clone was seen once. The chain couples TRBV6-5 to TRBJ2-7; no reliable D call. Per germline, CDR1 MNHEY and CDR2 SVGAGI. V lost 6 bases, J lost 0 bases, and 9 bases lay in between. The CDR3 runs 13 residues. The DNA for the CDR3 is TGTGCCAGCAGCCCGACACGCTCCTACGAGCAGTACGTC. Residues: CASSPTRSYEQYV.

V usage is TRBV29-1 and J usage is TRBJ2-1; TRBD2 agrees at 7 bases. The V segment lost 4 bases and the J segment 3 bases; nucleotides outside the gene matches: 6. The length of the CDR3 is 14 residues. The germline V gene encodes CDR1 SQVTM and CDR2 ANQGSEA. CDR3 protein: CSVASGGGYNEQFF. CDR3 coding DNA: TGCAGCGTTGCTTCTGGGGGGGGCTACAATGAGCAGTTCTTC.

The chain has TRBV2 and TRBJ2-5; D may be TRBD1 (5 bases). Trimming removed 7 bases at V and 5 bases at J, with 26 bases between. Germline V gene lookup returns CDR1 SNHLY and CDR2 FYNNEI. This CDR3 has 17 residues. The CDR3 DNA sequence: TGTGCCAGCAAAGGAAGGGGTAGGGGCATCGACTGGGAGACCCAGTACTTC. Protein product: CASKGRGRGIDWETQYF. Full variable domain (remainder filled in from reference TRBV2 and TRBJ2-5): EPEVTQTPSHQVTQMGQEVILRCVPISNHLYFYWYRQILGQKVEFLVSFYNNEISEKSEIFDDQFSVERPDGSNFTLKIRSTKLEDSAMYFCASKGRGRGIDWETQYFGPGTRLLVL.

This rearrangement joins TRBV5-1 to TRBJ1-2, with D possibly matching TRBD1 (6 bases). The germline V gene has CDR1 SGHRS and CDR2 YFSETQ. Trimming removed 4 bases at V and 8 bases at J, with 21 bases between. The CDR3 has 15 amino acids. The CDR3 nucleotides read TGCGCCAGCAGCCCTCGAACCGACACAGGGAGCGGCTACACCTTC. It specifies CASSPRTDTGSGYTF. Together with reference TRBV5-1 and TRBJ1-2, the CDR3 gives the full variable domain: KAGVTQTPRYLIKTRGQQVTLSCSPISGHRSVSWYQQTPGQGLQFLFEYFSETQRNKGNFPGRFSGRQFSNSRSEMNVSTLELGDSALYLCASSPRTDTGSGYTFGSGTRLTVV.